These 2 T cell receptor beta chains were sequenced from one sample in a study of blood T cell repertoires in COVID-19. The data were produced by immunoSEQ multiplex PCR, yet TCRdb's version contains in-frame clones alone and is incomplete. The table records about 160,000 clones, more than 75% of them present only once. Sequenced input: peripheral blood. These receptors all stem from a woman aged 70 to 79 with COVID-19, enrolled during active disease.

This clone was counted a single time. CDR3 amino acids: CASSSRPTVGKNIQYF. CDR3 sequence (DNA): TGTGCCAGCAGCTCTAGACCCACCGTGGGCAAAAACATTCAGTACTTC. This chain links TRBV3-1 (or the pseudogene TRBV3-2) with TRBJ2-4, with D uncertain. This CDR3 is 16 amino acids long. CDR1 and CDR2 from the germline V gene are LGHDT and YNNKEL (reference sequence). V lost 5 bases and J lost 3, with 17 bases in between.

The J gene is TRBJ2-2, the V gene TRBV5-1, with D possibly TRBD1 on 5 matching bases. This CDR3 spans 14 amino acids. V was pared by 1 base and J by 6 bases, with 10 bases between. The germline CDR1 and CDR2 sequences are SGHRS and YFSETQ. The CDR3 region is CASSLTQVPGELFF. The DNA for the CDR3 is TGCGCCAGCAGCTTGACACAGGTTCCCGGGGAGCTGTTTTTT.